The 10 T cell receptor beta chains presented below share a single source sample, sequenced in a study of T cells after yellow fever vaccination. TCRdb analysed the 5' RACE reads with MiXCR anew, one entry per CDR3 protein. The table shows 360,000 or so distinct CDR3 sequences, with about 9.9% occurring only once. Sequenced here: PBMCs, sampled on the day of the first yellow fever vaccination. These receptors all come from a man between 18 and 35 years old who received the YFV17D yellow fever vaccine.

This clonotype has only a few counts. The rearrangement links TRBV7-9 to TRBJ1-1, with D maybe TRBD1 (5 bases). Deletions cut 5 bases from V and 11 bases from J, with 15 bases between. Germline assignment: CDR1 SEHNR and CDR2 FQNEAQ (reference sequence). The CDR3 runs 12 residues. CDR3 in amino acids: CASSLSGTPAFF. The CDR3 bases are TGTGCCAGCAGCCTCAGCGGGACGCCGGCTTTCTTT. The full variable domain, rest sourced from reference TRBV7-9 and TRBJ1-1, is DTGVSQNPRHKITKRGQNVTFRCDPISEHNRLYWYRQTLGQGPEFLTYFQNEAQLEKSRLLSDRFSAERPKGSFSTLEIQRTEQGDSAMYLCASSLSGTPAFFGQGTRLTVV.

This clonotype was picked up a small number of times. The V call is TRBV6-2 or TRBV6-3, the J call TRBJ2-5; D remains unclear. The germline CDR1 and CDR2 sequences are MNHEY and SVGEGT. The CDR3 covers 13 residues. V was pared by 6 bases and J by 5 bases, with 13 bases between. The CDR3 spells CASRRDRAETQYF. The DNA for the CDR3 is TGTGCCAGCAGACGCGACCGGGCGGAGACCCAGTACTTC.

The table lists this clonotype with a few counts. The chain uses TRBV6-4 and TRBJ2-2; D unresolved. Germline loops: CDR1 MRHNA, CDR2 SNTAGT. This CDR3 has 14 residues. Deletions cut 0 bases from V and 8 bases from J, with 10 bases between. CDR3 nucleotides: TGTGCCAGCAGTGACTCGATTCTCGCGGGGGAGCTGTTTTTT. As protein: CASSDSILAGELFF.

The V and J genes are TRBV7-8 and TRBJ2-7; D is possibly TRBD1 (5 bases). The CDR3 covers 14 residues. Germline V gene sequence: CDR1 SGHVS, CDR2 FQNEAQ. The V gene lost 5 bases and the J gene lost 3 bases, with 14 bases spanning the gap. The CDR3 region has the DNA TGTGCCAGCAGCCCCCGCAGGGTGGACTACGAGCAGTACTTC. Translation gives CASSPRRVDYEQYF.

The chain combines TRBV4-3 with TRBJ2-2, with D tentatively TRBD2 (6 bases). The CDR3 sequence is 16 residues long. V was pared by 4 bases and J by 1 base, with 13 bases between. Germline V lookup: CDR1 LGHNA, CDR2 YSLEER. The CDR3: CASSRRLVGNTGELFF. In DNA, the CDR3 is TGCGCCAGCAGCCGCCGACTAGTGGGGAACACCGGGGAGCTGTTTTTT.

This clonotype has only a few counts. The chain couples TRBV11-2 to TRBJ2-2, with D perhaps TRBD2 (7 bases). Per germline, CDR1 SGHAT and CDR2 FQNNGV. The V end lost 5 bases, the J end lost 7 bases, and 20 bases lay between the germline ends. The CDR3 has 16 amino acids. The CDR3 here is CASSPLRGARFGELFF. CDR3 DNA: TGTGCCAGCAGCCCACTTCGGGGGGCGCGATTCGGGGAGCTGTTTTTT.

This clonotype appeared many times. The chain carries TRBV5-1 and TRBJ2-1; D call uncertain. Trimming pared 4 bases from V and 7 bases from J, leaving 15 bases between. The germline V gene encodes CDR1 SGHRS and CDR2 YFSETQ. The CDR3 runs 14 residues. This CDR3 is CASSHRFDGNEQFF. The CDR3, as DNA: TGCGCCAGCAGCCATAGATTCGACGGGAATGAGCAGTTCTTC.

This clonotype turned up a few times. The CDR3 protein is CASSTGRNFATNEKLFF. DNA of the CDR3: TGTGCCAGCAGCACCGGACGGAACTTTGCAACTAATGAAAAACTGTTTTTT. The rearrangement uses TRBV9 and TRBJ1-4; D unclear. The ends were cut back, 4 bases at V and 0 bases at J, with 16 bases in the middle. The CDR3 has 17 residues. Germline V lookup: CDR1 SGDLS, CDR2 YYNGEE. Filled out from reference TRBV9 and TRBJ1-4, the complete variable domain reads DSGVTQTPKHLITATGQRVTLRCSPRSGDLSVYWYQQSLDQGLQFLIQYYNGEERAKGNILERFSAQQFPDLHSELNLSSLELGDSALYFCASSTGRNFATNEKLFFGSGTQLSVL.

This clonotype was recorded once. The genes are TRBV3-1 and TRBJ1-1; weak D call: TRBD1 (5 bases). Trimming removed 2 bases at V and 5 bases at J, with 27 bases between. The CDR3 spans 19 residues. Germline CDR1 is LGHDT and CDR2 is YNNKEL (reference sequence). The DNA of the CDR3 is TGTGCCAGCAGCCAAATTCTTAGGGGCCCCGGTGTGAGCGGGACTGAAGCTTTCTTT. This encodes CASSQILRGPGVSGTEAFF.

Ten or more counts support this clonotype. This chain uses TRBV11-2 with TRBJ2-1; 9 bases line up with TRBD2. CDR1 and CDR2 from the germline V gene are SGHAT and FQNNGV. The CDR3 has 16 residues. Trimming at V came to 5 bases and at J to 5 bases, leaving 10 bases not matched to a gene. CDR3 sequence: CASSLQRGGVDNEQFF. The CDR3 DNA is TGTGCCAGCAGCCTACAGCGCGGGGGGGTGGACAATGAGCAGTTCTTC.